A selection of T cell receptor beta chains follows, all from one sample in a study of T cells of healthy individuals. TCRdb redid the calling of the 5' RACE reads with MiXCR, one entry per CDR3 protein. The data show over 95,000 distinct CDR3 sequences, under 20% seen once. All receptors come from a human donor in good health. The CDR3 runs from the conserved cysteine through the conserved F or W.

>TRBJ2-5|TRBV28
CASSEKGKYQETQYF
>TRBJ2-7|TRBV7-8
CASSLDLQGTYKQYF
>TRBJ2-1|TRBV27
CASSKSPQSFNEQFF
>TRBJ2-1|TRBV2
CASSDDKVEQFF
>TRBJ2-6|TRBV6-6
CASSHQLVGSGANVLTF
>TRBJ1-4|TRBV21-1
CASSNATGWLFF
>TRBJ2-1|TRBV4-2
CASSKQGSDEQFF
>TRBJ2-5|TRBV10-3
CAISEPRETQYF
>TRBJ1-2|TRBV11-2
CASSMGPYGYTF
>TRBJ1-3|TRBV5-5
CASSLWGSGNTIYF
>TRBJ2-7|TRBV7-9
CASSPPGGGQQYF
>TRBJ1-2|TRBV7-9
CASSSGAELANYGYTF
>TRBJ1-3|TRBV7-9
CASSLRGSSGNTIYF
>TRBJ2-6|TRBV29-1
CSVEGGAGANVLTF
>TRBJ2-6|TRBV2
CASSVQGTGANVLTF
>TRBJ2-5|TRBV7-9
CASSPVRGMVETQYF
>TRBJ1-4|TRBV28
CASSSIPTNEKLFF